These T cell receptor beta chains were read from a single sample in a study of cytomegalovirus exposure and HLA in healthy donors. Sequenced by immunoSEQ multiplex PCR; TCRdb stores in-frame clones only, minus some. Here the sample spans around 110,000 clones, over 60% being singletons. The sequencing input was PBMCs. The receptors come from a man aged 25 to 45 in good health and CMV-seropositive. Both conserved end residues are part of each CDR3. The D gene is left open where the match is weak. The size entry is marked missing in some rows and otherwise reads once, few, many or a size class.

j_call cdr3_length v_call d_call clone_size cdr3_nt cdr3_aa
TRBJ1-1 14 TRBV2 - - TGTGCCAGCAGTGAACCCGGGAGAGGCACTGAAGCTTTCTTT CASSEPGRGTEAFF
TRBJ1-2 14 TRBV5-1 TRBD1 - TGCGCCAGCAAAAAACAGGGGGCTCTGGACGGCTACACCTTC CASKKQGALDGYTF
TRBJ2-3 16 TRBV7-3 TRBD2 - TGTGCCAGCAGCTTATACCTTAGCGGGATCGCAGATACGCAGTATTTT CASSLYLSGIADTQYF
TRBJ2-7 14 TRBV11-2 - - TGTGCCAGCAGCTACGGGAATGGGAACGCCGAGCAGTACTTC CASSYGNGNAEQYF
TRBJ1-1 13 TRBV5-1 - - TGCGCCAGCAGCCAAACAGGGCCCGATGAAGCTTTCTTT CASSQTGPDEAFF
TRBJ2-7 14 TRBV6-1 TRBD1 - TGTGCCAGCAGTTCCGGACAGGGGGGTAACGAGCAGTACTTC CASSSGQGGNEQYF
TRBJ1-2 11 TRBV2 - - TGTGCCAGCAGTGTCGTCCACAGGTCCACCTTC CASSVVHRSTF
TRBJ2-3 14 TRBV5-5 - - TGTGCCAGCCTTGAGGTTTTCCCCACAGATACGCAGTATTTT CASLEVFPTDTQYF
TRBJ1-1 13 TRBV10-3 - - TGTGCCATCAGGTCTCTGTTGAACACTGAAGCTTTCTTT CAIRSLLNTEAFF
TRBJ1-5 15 TRBV28 TRBD1 - TGTGCCAGCAGCCCACACAGGGGCCCGGGCCAGCCCCAGCATTTT CASSPHRGPGQPQHF
TRBJ2-4 13 TRBV2 - - TGTGCCAGCACATGGGGAGCCAAAAACAGTCAGTACTTC CASTWGAKNSQYF
TRBJ1-2 14 TRBV28 - few TGTGCCAGTAGACTCTCGGACAGCCCTCTAAGCTACACCTTC CASRLSDSPLSYTF
TRBJ1-2 15 TRBV5-5 - - TGTGCCAGCAGCTTGGGAGGGCCCTCCGTCTATGGCTACACCTTC CASSLGGPSVYGYTF
TRBJ2-7 15 TRBV5-1 - - TGCGCCAGCAGCCCCAGCGGGCCTCAAACCTACGAGCAGTACTTC CASSPSGPQTYEQYF
TRBJ1-2 13 TRBV28 TRBD1 - TGTGCCAGCAGCGTACAGGGGAACTATGGCTACACCTTC CASSVQGNYGYTF
TRBJ1-2 14 TRBV7-9 TRBD1 - TGTGCCAGCAGCTCAGGACAGGGGGGGGATGGCTACACCTTC CASSSGQGGDGYTF
TRBJ2-7 13 TRBV5-4 TRBD2 - TGTGCCAGCCAGCGGGATTGGGACTACGAGCAGTACTTC CASQRDWDYEQYF
TRBJ2-1 11 TRBV10-3 - once TGTGCCATCACCAGAGGAGATGAGCAGTTCTTC CAITRGDEQFF
TRBJ2-3 17 TRBV9 TRBD2 - TGTGCCAGCAGCGTTCTTGGGACTAGCGGGCTCACAGATACGCAGTATTTT CASSVLGTSGLTDTQYF
TRBJ2-5 12 TRBV6-6 - - TGTGCCAGCATGGGCGTTGGAGAGACCCAGTACTTC CASMGVGETQYF
TRBJ2-7 13 TRBV6-5 - - TGTGCCAGCAGTAGATACCGGGACTACGAGCAGTACTTC CASSRYRDYEQYF
TRBJ2-1 15 TRBV6-6 TRBD2 - TGTGCCAGCAGTTTCAGTACTAGCGGGGGCAATGAGCAGTTCTTC CASSFSTSGGNEQFF
TRBJ1-2 16 TRBV6-5 - - TGTGCCAGCAGTTATTCTGTCGGACACCTTAACTATGGCTACACCTTC CASSYSVGHLNYGYTF
TRBJ2-2 13 TRBV27 - - TGTGCCAGCAGTTTACAGATGGCCGGGGAGCTGTTTTTT CASSLQMAGELFF
TRBJ2-3 14 TRBV9 - - TGTGCCAGCAGCAGCGTTTCCGGCACAGATACGCAGTATTTT CASSSVSGTDTQYF